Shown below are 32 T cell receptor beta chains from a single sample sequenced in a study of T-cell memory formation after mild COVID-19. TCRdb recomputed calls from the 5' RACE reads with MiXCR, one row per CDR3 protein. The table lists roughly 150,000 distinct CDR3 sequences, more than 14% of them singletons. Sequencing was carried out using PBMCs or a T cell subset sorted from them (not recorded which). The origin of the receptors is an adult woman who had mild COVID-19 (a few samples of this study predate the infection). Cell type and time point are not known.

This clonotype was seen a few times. As DNA, the CDR3 is TGTGCCAGCAGATCCCGACAGGAGCTTAGAGATACGCAGTATTTT. The encoded protein is CASRSRQELRDTQYF. This chain links TRBV11-3 with TRBJ2-3; possible D gene TRBD1, 6 bases. From germline, CDR1 is SGHNT and CDR2 YENEEA. The CDR3 consists of 15 residues. Trimming took 6 bases from V and 5 from J, leaving 18 bases between them.

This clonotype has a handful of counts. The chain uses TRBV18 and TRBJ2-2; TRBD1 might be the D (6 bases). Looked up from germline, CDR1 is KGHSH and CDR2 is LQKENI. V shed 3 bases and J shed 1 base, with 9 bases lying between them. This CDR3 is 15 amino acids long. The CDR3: CASSPTGKNTGELFF. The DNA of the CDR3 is TGTGCCAGCTCACCGACAGGAAAGAACACCGGGGAGCTGTTTTTT.

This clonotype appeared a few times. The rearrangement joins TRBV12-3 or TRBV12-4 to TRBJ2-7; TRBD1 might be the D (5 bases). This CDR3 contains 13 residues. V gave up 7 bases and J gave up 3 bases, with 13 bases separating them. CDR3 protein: CASKYNRNYEQYF. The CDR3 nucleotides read TGTGCCAGCAAATATAACAGGAACTACGAGCAGTACTTC.

CDR3 sequence (DNA): TGTGCCAGCAGTTCCCGAACTGACCCCAGCCGGGCTACATGGAGTTTAGGAGAGACCCAGTACTTC. Translation gives CASSSRTDPSRATWSLGETQYF. The J gene is TRBJ2-5, the V gene TRBV6-5; D not resolved. Trimming removed 4 bases from V and 4 bases from J, with 37 bases in between. The CDR3 loop spans 22 amino acids. Germline loops: CDR1 MNHEY, CDR2 SVGAGI.

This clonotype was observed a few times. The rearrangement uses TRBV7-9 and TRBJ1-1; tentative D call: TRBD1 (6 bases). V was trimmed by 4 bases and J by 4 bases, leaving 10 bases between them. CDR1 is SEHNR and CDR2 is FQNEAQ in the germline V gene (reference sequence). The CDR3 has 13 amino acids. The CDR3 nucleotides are TGTGCCAGCAGCTCTACAGGGATCACTGAAGCTTTCTTT. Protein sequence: CASSSTGITEAFF.

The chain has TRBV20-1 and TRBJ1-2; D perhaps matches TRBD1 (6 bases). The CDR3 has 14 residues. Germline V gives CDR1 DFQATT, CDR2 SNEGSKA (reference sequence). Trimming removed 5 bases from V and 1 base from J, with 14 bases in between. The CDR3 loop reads CSAEDRIINYGYTF. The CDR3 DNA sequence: TGCAGTGCTGAAGACAGGATAATTAACTATGGCTACACCTTC.

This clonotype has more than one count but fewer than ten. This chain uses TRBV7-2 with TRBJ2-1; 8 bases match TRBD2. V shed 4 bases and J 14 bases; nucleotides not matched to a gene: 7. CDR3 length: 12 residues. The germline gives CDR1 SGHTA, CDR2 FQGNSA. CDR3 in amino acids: CASSSYGTREFF. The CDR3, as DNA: TGTGCCAGCAGCTCCTACGGGACTAGGGAGTTCTTC.

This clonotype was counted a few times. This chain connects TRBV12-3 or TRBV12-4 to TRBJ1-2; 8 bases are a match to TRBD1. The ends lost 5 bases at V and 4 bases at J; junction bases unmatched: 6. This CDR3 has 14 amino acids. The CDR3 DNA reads TGTGCCAGCAGTGCACAGGGGGGAATCTATGGCTACACCTTC. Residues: CASSAQGGIYGYTF.

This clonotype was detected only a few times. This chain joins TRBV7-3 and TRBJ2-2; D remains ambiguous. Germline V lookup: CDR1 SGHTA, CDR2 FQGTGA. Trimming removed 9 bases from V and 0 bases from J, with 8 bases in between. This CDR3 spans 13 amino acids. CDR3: CASGQSNTGELFF. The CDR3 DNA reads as TGTGCCAGTGGCCAGTCGAACACCGGGGAGCTGTTTTTT.

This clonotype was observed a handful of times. CDR3 DNA sequence: TGTGCCAGCAGCGTAGGGGGGACCCGACCCACAGATACGCAGTATTTT. This sequence encodes CASSVGGTRPTDTQYF. This chain connects TRBV9 to TRBJ2-3, with D possibly called TRBD1 or TRBD2 (5 bases each). V was pared by 0 bases and J by 2 bases, with 13 bases between. The length of the CDR3 is 16 residues. Germline CDR1 is SGDLS and CDR2 is YYNGEE.

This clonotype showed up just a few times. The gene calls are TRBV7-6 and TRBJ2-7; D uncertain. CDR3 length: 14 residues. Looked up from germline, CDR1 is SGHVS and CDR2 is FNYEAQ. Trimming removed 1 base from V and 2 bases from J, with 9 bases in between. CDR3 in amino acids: CASSLEPVAYEQYF. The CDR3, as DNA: TGTGCCAGCAGCTTAGAACCAGTAGCCTACGAGCAGTACTTC. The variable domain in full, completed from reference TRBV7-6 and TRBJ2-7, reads GAGVSQSPRYKVTKRGQDVALRCDPISGHVSLYWYRQALGQGPEFLTYFNYEAQQDKSGLPNDRFSAERPEGSISTLTIQRTEQRDSAMYRCASSLEPVAYEQYFGPGTRLTVT.

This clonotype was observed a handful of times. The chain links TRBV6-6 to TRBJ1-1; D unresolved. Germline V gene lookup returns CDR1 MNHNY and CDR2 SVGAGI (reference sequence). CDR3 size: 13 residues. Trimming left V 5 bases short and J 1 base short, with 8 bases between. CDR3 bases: TGTGCCAGCAGTAGTACACAGAACACTGAAGCTTTCTTT. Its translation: CASSSTQNTEAFF.

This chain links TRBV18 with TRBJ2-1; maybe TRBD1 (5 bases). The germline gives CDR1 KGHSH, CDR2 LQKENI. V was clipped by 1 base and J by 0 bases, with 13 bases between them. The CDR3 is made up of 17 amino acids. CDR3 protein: CASSPQQQGSSYNEQFF. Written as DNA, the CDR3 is TGTGCCAGCTCACCACAACAGCAGGGCAGCTCCTACAATGAGCAGTTCTTC.

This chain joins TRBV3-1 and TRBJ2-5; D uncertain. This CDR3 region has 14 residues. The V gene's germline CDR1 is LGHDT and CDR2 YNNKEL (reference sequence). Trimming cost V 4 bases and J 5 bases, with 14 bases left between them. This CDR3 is CASSLSAAGETQYF. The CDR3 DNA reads TGTGCCAGCAGCCTGTCGGCAGCTGGTGAGACCCAGTACTTC.

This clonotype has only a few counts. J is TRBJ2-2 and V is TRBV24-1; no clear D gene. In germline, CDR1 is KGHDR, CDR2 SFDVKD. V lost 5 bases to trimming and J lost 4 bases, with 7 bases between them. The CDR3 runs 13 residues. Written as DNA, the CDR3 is TGTGCCACCAGTGGACATATCACCGGGGAGCTGTTTTTT. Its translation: CATSGHITGELFF.

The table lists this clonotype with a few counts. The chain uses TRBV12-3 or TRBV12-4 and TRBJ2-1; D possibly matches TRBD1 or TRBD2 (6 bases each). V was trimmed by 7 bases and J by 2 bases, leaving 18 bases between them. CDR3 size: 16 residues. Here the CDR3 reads CASTHVGGRPYNEQFF. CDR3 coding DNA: TGTGCCAGCACCCACGTGGGGGGCCGCCCCTACAATGAGCAGTTCTTC.

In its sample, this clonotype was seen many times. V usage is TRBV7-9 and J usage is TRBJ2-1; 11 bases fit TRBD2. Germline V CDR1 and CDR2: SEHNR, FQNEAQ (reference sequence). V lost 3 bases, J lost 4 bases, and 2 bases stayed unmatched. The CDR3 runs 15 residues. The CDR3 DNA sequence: TGTGCCAGCAGCTTGACTAGCGGGACTTACAATGAGCAGTTCTTC. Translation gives CASSLTSGTYNEQFF.

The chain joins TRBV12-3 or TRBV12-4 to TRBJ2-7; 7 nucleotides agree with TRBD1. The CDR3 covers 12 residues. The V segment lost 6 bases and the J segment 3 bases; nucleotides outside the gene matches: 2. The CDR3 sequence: CASRRQGYEQYF. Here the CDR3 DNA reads TGTGCCAGCAGGAGACAGGGCTACGAGCAGTACTTC.

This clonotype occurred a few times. The CDR3 bases are TGTGCCAGCAGCCGACTGGAAGCTTTCTTT. It encodes CASSRLEAFF. V is TRBV12-3 or TRBV12-4 and J is TRBJ1-1; D is undetermined. Trimming took 6 bases from V and 8 from J, leaving 7 bases between them. This CDR3 is 10 amino acids long.

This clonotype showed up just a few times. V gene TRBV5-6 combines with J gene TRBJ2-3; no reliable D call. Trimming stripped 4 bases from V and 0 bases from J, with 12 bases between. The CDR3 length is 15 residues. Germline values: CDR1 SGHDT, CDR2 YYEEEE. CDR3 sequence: CASSPTVSSTDTQYF. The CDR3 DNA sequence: TGTGCCAGCAGCCCGACGGTATCTAGCACAGATACGCAGTATTTT.

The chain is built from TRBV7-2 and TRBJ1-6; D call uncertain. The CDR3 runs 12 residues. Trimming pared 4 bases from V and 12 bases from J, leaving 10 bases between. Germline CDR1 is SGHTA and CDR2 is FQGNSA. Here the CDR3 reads CASSSMKGPLHF. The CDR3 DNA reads TGTGCCAGCAGCTCCATGAAAGGACCCCTCCACTTT.

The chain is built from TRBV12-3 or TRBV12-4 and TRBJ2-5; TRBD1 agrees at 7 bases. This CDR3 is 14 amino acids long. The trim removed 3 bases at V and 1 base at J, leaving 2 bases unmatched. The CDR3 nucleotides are TGTGCCAGCAGTTTGGGACAGTTCCAAGAGACCCAGTACTTC. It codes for CASSLGQFQETQYF.

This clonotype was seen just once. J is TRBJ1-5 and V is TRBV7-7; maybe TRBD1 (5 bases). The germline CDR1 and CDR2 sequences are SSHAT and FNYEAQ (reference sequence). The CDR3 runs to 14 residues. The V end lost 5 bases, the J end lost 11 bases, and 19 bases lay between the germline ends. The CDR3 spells CASSLPGSFGTQHF. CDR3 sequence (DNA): TGTGCCAGCAGCCTACCAGGGTCCTTCGGCACCCAGCATTTT.

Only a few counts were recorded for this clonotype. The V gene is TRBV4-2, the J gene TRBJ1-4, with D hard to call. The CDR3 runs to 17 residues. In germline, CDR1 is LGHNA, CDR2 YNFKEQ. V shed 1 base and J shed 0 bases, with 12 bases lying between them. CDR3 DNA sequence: TGTGCCAGCAGCCAAGCTATAGGCTCGACAACTAATGAAAAACTGTTTTTT. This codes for CASSQAIGSTTNEKLFF.

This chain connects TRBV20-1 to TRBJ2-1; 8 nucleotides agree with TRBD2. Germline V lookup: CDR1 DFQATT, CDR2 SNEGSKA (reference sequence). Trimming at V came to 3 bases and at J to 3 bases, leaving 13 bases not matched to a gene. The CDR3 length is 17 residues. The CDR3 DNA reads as TGCAGTGCTAGGGCCCCGTCTGGACTAGCCCTCTACAATGAGCAGTTCTTC. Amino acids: CSARAPSGLALYNEQFF.

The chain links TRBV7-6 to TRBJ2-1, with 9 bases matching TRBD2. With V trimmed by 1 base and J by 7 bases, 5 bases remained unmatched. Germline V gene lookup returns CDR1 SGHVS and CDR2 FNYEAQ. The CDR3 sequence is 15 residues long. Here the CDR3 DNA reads TGTGCCAGCAGCTTAGAACTAGCGGGTGGTAATGAGCAGTTCTTC. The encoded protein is CASSLELAGGNEQFF. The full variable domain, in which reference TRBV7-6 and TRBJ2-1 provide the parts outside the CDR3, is GAGVSQSPRYKVTKRGQDVALRCDPISGHVSLYWYRQALGQGPEFLTYFNYEAQQDKSGLPNDRFSAERPEGSISTLTIQRTEQRDSAMYRCASSLELAGGNEQFFGPGTRLTVL.

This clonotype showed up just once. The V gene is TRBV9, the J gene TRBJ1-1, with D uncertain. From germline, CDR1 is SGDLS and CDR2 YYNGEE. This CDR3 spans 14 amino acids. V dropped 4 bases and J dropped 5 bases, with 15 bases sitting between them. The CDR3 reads CASSPTTSGTEAFF. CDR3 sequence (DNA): TGTGCCAGCAGCCCGACAACATCGGGGACTGAAGCTTTCTTT.

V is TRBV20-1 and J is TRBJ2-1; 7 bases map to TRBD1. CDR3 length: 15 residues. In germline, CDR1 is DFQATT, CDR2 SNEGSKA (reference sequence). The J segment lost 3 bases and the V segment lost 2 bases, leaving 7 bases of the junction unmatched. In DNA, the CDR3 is TGCAGTGCTAGAAGACGGGACAGTAACTACAATGAGCAGTTCTTC. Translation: CSARRRDSNYNEQFF.

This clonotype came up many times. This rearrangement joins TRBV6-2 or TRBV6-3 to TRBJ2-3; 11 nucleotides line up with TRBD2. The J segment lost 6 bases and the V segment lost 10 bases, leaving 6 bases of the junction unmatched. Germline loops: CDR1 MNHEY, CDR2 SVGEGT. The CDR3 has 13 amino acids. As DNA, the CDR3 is TGTGCCACCTTTCTAGCGGGAGGTGATACGCAGTATTTT. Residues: CATFLAGGDTQYF.

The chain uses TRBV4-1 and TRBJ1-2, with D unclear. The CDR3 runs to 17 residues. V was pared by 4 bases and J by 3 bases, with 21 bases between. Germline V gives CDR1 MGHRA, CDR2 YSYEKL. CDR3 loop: CASSPIRGPRSHYGYTF. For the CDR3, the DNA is TGCGCCAGCAGCCCTATAAGAGGCCCCCGCAGCCACTATGGCTACACCTTC.

The CDR3 region is CASSPGDRAVSGANVLTF. The CDR3 DNA reads as TGCGCCAGCAGCCCGGGGGACAGGGCAGTCTCTGGGGCCAACGTCCTGACTTTC. The rearrangement links TRBV5-1 to TRBJ2-6; 9 nucleotides agree with TRBD1. V dropped 4 bases and J dropped 0; count of bases not matched to a gene: 8. Per the germline V gene, CDR1 is SGHRS and CDR2 is YFSETQ. The CDR3 has 18 residues.

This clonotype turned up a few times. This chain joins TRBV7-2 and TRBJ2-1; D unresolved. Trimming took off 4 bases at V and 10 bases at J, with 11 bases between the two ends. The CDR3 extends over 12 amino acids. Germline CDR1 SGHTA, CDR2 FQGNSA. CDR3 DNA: TGTGCCAGCAGCTATATGGGGTCGGAGCAGTTCTTC. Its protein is CASSYMGSEQFF.